This TCR beta chain was retrieved from a study of cytomegalovirus exposure and HLA in healthy donors. Findings and caveats of the study: For TCR beta chains, V- and J-gene trimming was later linked to a missense DCLRE1C variant. In vitro work confirmed that a few CMV-associated chains recognize CMV antigens.

PCR amplification relied on 60 Vbeta primers (plus 13 Jbeta primers). Data came from immunoSEQ multiplex PCR; TCRdb stores just in-frame clones and leaves some out. The sample holds under 150,000 clones; 60% to 80% are singletons and the top ten take roughly 8.7%. With V trimmed by 3 bases and J by 2 bases, 3 bases remained unmatched. Germline loops: CDR1 LNHDA, CDR2 SQIVND (reference sequence). The CDR3 is made up of 15 amino acids. This clone was seen a few times. Its target is unknown. Likely unrecorded immune exposures existed in these nominally healthy donors. This chain joins TRBV19 and TRBJ2-1; 8 bases agree with TRBD1. The sample consisted of PBMCs. The sequence came from a man aged 18 to 30 in good health and CMV-seropositive. CDR3 protein: CASSIGTGPYNEQFF. CDR3 in DNA: TGTGCCAGTAGTATTGGGACAGGTCCCTACAATGAGCAGTTCTTC.